The sequence of this T cell receptor beta chain was determined in a study of T cell responses to AZD1222 COVID-19 vaccine (dated by TCRdb to about 2021). With regard to the full study: Because spike-specific TCR depth and breadth did not differ between the two schedules, AZD1222 recipients who got a second dose at roughly 4 weeks were pooled with those who got a second dose at roughly 12 weeks. Trial participants were enrolled by age into subgroups of 18-55, 56-69 and 70-plus years, and about 150, 27 and 61 TCR-sequenced participants, respectively, were included in these subgroups. TCR sequencing was performed for roughly 240 trial participants, of whom around 210 were given two doses of AZD1222 and some 26 were given two doses of MenACWY control vaccine.

The CDR3 regions of human TCRbeta chains were subjected to immunosequencing. In the paper's pipeline: Repertoire TCRs were checked for matches against a reference library of SARS-CoV-2-specific TCRs that had been generated using the MIRA antigen-specificity platform. Breadth meant the fraction of unique TCRs that were SARS-CoV-2-associated, whereas depth meant the fraction of total T cells that were SARS-CoV-2-associated. Each spike-specific TCR was assigned to its reactive spike region and to a CD4 or CD8 class using the MIRA data. Log10-transformed breadth and depth values were compared by one-way ANOVA with Sidak's multiple comparisons tests. The source is immuneACCESS, and TCRdb retained only in-frame sequences with V and J called. Part of the clones is not carried over; for the studies checked, unresolved V genes explain less than half of this, and the remainder is unexplained. That table furnishes V, J and clone size, whereas the DNA furnished D and trimming. The sample data list more than 75,000 clones, and around 89% of these were observed just once. The biggest ten clones account for 7.5% of the sample.

As regards this clone: Its antigen is currently not known. There are no base qualities to consult, and no much larger clone falls within one base.

Overall study outcomes, separate from this receptor: Epitopes outside the regions mutated in the B.1.351 and B.1.1.7 variants were reportedly recognized by nearly half of the unique spike-specific TCRs. Conclusions about previously exposed vaccinees are limited because only five to seven AZD1222 recipients were SARS-CoV-2 seropositive at baseline. Because no day 14 peak-response samples were available, the repertoires could be characterized only after the peak T cell response. After two AZD1222 doses, spike-specific TCR breadth and depth were significantly higher than at day 0 and than in MenACWY recipients. CD4 TCRs associated with the vaccine covered the entire spike protein, and the dominant responses were in regions 160-218 and 743-854. Participants were mostly white British and included more females than males, and it was suggested by the authors that clonal diversity may have been underestimated. In the small 56-69-year group, the increase in depth fell short of significance, most likely because of low power.

Interpreted using the paper, the time point label stands for: baseline before first vaccination. The vaccinee samples were drawn from two UK trials, COV001 and COV002, one of which was a single-blind randomized controlled phase 2/3 trial testing AZD1222 (ChAdOx1 nCoV-19) in healthy adults. Trial participant PBMC samples were collected at day 0 and day 28 after the second dose for TCRbeta chain sequencing. CDR1 MNHEY and CDR2 SVGEGT are derived from the germline V gene. The CDR3 spans 11 residues, from the cysteine through the phenylalanine. Only CDR3 DNA remains: 33 bases, in frame from the first base. Deletion took 6 bases off V and 3 bases off J, with a span of 6 bases between the germline ends.

The chain is encoded by TRBV6-2 or TRBV6-3 joined to TRBJ2-7; confidence is insufficient to name the D gene. This sample comprised peripheral blood, obtained on day 0 of AZD1222 vaccination. The origin of this receptor is an adult in good health. This receptor carries the CDR3 CASSTYYEQYF. In nucleotides, the sequence is TGTGCCAGCAGCACCTACTACGAGCAGTACTTC.